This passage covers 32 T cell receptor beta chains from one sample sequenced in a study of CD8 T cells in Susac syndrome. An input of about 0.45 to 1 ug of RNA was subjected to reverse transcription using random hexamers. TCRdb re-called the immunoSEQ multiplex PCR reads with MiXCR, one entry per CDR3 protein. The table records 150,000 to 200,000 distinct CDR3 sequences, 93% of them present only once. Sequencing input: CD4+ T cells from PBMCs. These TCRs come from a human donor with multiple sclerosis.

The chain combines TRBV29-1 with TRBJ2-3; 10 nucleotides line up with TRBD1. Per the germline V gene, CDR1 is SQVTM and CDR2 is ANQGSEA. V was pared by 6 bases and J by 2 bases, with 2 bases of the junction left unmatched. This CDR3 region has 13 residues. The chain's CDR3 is CSVGTGVTDTQYF. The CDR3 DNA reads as TGCAGCGTGGGGACAGGGGTCACAGATACGCAGTATTTT.

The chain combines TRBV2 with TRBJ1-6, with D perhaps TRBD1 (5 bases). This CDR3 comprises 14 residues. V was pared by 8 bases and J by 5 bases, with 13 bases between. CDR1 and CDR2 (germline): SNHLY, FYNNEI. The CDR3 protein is CASARGYHNSPLHF. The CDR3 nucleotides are TGTGCCAGCGCGCGGGGGTACCATAATTCACCCCTCCACTTT.

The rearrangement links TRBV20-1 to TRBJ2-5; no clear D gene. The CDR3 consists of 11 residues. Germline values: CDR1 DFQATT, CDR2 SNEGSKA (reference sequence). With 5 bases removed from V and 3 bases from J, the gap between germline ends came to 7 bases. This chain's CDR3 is CSASPEETQYF. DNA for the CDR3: TGCAGTGCTTCGCCGGAAGAGACCCAGTACTTC.

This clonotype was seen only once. The CDR3 DNA is TGCAGCGTTGAAGGGAGTAGCGGGGGACGGACCCAGTACTTC. Translation gives CSVEGSSGGRTQYF. This chain joins TRBV29-1 and TRBJ2-5, with 9 nucleotides matching TRBD2. CDR3 length: 14 amino acids. The V segment lost 1 base and the J segment 7 bases; nucleotides outside the gene matches: 7. Germline loops: CDR1 SQVTM, CDR2 ANQGSEA.

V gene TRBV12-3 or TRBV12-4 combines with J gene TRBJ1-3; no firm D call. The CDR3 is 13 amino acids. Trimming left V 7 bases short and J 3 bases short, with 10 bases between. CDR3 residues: CASTNTGGNTIYF. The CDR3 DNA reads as TGTGCCAGCACCAATACGGGTGGAAACACCATATATTTT.

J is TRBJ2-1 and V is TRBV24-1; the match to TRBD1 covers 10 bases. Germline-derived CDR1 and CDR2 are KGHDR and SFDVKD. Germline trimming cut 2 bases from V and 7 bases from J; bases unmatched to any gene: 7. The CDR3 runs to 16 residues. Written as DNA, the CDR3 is TGTGCCACCAGTGATTATACCGGGACAGGGGCAAATGAGCAGTTCTTC. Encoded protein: CATSDYTGTGANEQFF.

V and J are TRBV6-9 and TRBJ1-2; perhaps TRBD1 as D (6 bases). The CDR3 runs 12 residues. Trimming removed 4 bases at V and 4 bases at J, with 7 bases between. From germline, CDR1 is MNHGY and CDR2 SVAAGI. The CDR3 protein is CASSLDSYGYTF. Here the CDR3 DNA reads TGTGCCAGCAGTTTGGACAGCTATGGCTACACCTTC.

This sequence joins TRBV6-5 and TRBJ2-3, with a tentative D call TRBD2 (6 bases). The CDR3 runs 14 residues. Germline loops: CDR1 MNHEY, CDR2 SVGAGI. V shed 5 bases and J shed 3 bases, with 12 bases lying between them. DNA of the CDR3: TGTGCCAGCAGTCGAGGACTACTAACAGATACGCAGTATTTT. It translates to CASSRGLLTDTQYF.

The CDR3 loop reads CASSIVAGYTGELFF. For the CDR3, the DNA is TGTGCCAGTAGTATAGTAGCGGGGTACACCGGGGAGCTGTTTTTT. The chain employs TRBV19 and TRBJ2-2; 8 bases are shared with TRBD2. Germline V gene data show CDR1 as LNHDA and CDR2 as SQIVND (reference sequence). CDR3 length: 15 residues. J was trimmed by 3 bases and V by 1 base; bases with no gene match: 1.

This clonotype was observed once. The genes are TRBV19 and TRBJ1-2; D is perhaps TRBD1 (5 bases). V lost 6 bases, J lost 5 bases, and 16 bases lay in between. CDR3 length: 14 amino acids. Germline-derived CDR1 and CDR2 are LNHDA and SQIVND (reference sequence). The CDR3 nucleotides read TGTGCCAGTAGACGAGGGGAGGGACTATATGGCTACACCTTC. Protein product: CASRRGEGLYGYTF.

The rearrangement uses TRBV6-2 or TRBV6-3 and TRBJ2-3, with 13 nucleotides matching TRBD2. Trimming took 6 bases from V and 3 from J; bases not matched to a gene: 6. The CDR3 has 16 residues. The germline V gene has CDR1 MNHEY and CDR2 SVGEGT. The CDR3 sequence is CASREGTSGMTDTQYF. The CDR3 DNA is TGTGCCAGCAGGGAGGGGACTAGCGGGATGACAGATACGCAGTATTTT.

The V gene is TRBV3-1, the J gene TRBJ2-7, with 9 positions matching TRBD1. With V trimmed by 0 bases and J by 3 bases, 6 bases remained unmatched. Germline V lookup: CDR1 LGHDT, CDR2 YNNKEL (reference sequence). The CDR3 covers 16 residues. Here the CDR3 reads CASSQDHGTGIYEQYF. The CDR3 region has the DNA TGTGCCAGCAGCCAAGATCATGGGACAGGGATCTACGAGCAGTACTTC.

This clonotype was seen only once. The CDR3 loop is CASSLVPIGTGGAGTEAFF. The CDR3 bases are TGCGCCAGCAGCTTGGTCCCAATAGGGACAGGGGGCGCGGGCACTGAAGCTTTCTTT. The chain has TRBV5-1 and TRBJ1-1; 12 bases are shared with TRBD1. The CDR3 spans 19 residues. Trimming cost V 0 bases and J 4 bases; bases outside gene matches: 13. In germline, CDR1 is SGHRS, CDR2 YFSETQ.

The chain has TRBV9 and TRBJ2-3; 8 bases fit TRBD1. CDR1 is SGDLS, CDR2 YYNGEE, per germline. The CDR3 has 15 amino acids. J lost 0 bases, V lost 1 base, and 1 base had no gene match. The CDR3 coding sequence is TGTGCCAGCAGCGTACAGGGGGCGAGCACAGATACGCAGTATTTT. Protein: CASSVQGASTDTQYF.

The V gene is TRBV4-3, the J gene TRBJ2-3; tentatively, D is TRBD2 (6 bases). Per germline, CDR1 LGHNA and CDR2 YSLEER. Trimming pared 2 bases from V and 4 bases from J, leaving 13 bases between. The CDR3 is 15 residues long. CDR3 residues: CASSQYGRESDTQYF. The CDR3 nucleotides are TGCGCCAGCAGCCAATACGGTCGGGAGTCAGATACGCAGTATTTT.

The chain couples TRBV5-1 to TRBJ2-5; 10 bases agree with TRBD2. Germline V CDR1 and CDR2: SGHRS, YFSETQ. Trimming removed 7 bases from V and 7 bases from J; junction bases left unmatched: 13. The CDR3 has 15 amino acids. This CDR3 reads CASSWLAGAPSTQYF. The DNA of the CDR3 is TGCGCCAGCTCGTGGCTAGCGGGGGCCCCCTCGACCCAGTACTTC.

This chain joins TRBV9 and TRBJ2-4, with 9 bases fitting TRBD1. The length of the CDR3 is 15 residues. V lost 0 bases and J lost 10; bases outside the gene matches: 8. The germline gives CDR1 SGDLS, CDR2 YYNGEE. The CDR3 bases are TGTGCCAGCAGCGTAGACGGACAGGGGATTTCGATTCAGTACTTC. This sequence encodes CASSVDGQGISIQYF.

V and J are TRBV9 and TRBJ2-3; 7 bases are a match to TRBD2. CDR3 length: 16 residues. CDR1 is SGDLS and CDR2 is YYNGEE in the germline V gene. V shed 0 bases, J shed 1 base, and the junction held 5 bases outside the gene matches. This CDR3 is CASSVAGGGRTDTQYF. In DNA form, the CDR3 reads TGTGCCAGCAGCGTAGCCGGGGGAGGGCGCACAGATACGCAGTATTTT.

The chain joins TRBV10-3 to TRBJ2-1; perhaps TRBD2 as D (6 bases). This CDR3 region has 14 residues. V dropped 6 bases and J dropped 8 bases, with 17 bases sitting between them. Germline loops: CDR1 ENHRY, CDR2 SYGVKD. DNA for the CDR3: TGTGCCATCAGCTTAACTAGCCCGCGGGATGAGCAGTTCTTC. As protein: CAISLTSPRDEQFF.

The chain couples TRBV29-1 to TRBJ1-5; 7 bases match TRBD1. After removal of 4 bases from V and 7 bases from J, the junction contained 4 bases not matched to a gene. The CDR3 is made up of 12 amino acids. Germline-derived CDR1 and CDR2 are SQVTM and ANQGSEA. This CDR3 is CSVGQGRQPQHF. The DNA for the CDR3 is TGCAGCGTTGGACAGGGTCGGCAGCCCCAGCATTTT.

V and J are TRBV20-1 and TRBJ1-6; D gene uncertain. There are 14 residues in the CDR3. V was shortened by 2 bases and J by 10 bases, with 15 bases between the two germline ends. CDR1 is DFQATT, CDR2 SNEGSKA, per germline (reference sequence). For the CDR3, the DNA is TGCAGTGCTAGAAGTGTGGGTATCGGATCACCCCTCCACTTT. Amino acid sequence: CSARSVGIGSPLHF.

CDR3 sequence: CASSLVGRDTQYF. CDR3 sequence (DNA): TGCGCCAGCAGCTTGGTTGGCCGAGATACGCAGTATTTT. This chain links TRBV5-1 with TRBJ2-3; D unresolved. Germline CDR1 reads SGHRS; CDR2 reads YFSETQ. Trimming shortened V by 0 bases and J by 5 bases, and 7 bases separated the two germline ends. The CDR3 extends over 13 amino acids.

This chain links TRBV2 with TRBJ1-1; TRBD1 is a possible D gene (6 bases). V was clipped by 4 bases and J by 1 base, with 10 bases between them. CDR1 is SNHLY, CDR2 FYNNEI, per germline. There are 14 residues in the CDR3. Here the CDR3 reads CASSVQGPNTEAFF. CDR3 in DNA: TGTGCCAGCAGTGTACAGGGTCCGAACACTGAAGCTTTCTTT.

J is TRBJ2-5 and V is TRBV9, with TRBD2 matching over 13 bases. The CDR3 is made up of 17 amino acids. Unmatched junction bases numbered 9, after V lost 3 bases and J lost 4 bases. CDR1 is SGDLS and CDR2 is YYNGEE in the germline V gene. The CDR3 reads CASSAPLAGGPGETQYF. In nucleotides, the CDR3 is TGTGCCAGCAGCGCCCCACTAGCGGGGGGGCCGGGAGAGACCCAGTACTTC.

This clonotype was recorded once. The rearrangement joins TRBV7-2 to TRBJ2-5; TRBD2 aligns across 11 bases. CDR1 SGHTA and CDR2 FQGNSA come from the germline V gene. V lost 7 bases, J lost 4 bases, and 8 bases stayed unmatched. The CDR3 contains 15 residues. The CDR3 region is CASTGGTSGPETQYF. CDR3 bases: TGTGCCAGCACCGGGGGGACTAGCGGTCCAGAGACCCAGTACTTC.

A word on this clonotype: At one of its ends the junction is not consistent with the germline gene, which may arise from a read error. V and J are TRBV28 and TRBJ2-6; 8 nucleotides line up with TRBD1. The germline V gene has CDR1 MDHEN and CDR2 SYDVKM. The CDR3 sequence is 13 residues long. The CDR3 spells CASRRAGQGIRSF. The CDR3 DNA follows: TGTGCCAGCAGAAGGGCCGGACAGGGAATCCGGTCTTTC.

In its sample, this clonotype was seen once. In DNA, the CDR3 is TGCGCCAGCAGCTTTCAAGGGAGCTCCTACAATGAGCAGTTCTTC. This codes for CASSFQGSSYNEQFF. The J gene is TRBJ2-1, the V gene TRBV5-1; possible D gene TRBD2, 5 bases. CDR3 length: 15 amino acids. Germline CDR1 reads SGHRS; CDR2 reads YFSETQ. Trimming stripped 2 bases from V and 0 bases from J, with 9 bases between.

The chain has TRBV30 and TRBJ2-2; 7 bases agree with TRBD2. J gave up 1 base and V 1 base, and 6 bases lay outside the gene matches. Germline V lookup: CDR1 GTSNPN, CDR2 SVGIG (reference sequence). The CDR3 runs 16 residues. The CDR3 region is CAWSGGGSLNTGELFF. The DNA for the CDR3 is TGTGCCTGGAGTGGTGGCGGGAGCCTGAACACCGGGGAGCTGTTTTTT.

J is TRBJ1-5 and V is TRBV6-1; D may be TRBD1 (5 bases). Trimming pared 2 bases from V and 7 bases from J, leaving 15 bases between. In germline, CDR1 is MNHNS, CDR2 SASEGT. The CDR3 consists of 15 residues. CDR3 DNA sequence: TGTGCCAGCAGTGAAAGTGGGGGGGAGAGGCAGCCCCAGCATTTT. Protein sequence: CASSESGGERQPQHF.

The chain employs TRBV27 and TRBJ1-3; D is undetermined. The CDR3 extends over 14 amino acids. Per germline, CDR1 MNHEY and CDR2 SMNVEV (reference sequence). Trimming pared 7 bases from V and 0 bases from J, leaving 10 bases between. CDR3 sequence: CASKEGSSGNTIYF. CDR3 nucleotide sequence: TGTGCCAGCAAGGAAGGGAGCTCTGGAAACACCATATATTTT.

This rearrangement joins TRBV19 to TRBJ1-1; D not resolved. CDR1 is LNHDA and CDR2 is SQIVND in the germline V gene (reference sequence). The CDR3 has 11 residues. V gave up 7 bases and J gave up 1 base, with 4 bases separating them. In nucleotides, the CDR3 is TGTGCCAGTATGGGGAACACTGAAGCTTTCTTT. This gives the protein CASMGNTEAFF.

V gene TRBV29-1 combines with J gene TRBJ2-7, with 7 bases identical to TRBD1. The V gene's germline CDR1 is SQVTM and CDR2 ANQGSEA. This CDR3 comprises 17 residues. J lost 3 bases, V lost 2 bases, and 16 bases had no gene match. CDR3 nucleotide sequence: TGCAGCGTTGAATGGGCCCCCGGGACAGAGGACCGCTACGAGCAGTACTTC. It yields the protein CSVEWAPGTEDRYEQYF.